This T cell receptor (beta chain) was profiled in a study of HIV-infected children after antiretroviral therapy interruption. As for the study in general: Continuous-treatment children had median age around 8 years, interruption 9 to 10 years. Interruption-arm samples span weeks 0, 12, interruption end (24 or 48), and about 3 years post-study.

Treatment noted: PENTA 11 planned treatment interruption arm or continuous ART arm. From thawed PBMCs, naive CD4+ CD45RA+ CD45RO- T cells were sorted. Unique molecular identifiers were included in an RNA-based 3' RACE TCR library. TCRdb re-analysed the 3' RACE reads in MiXCR, keeping a single row per CDR3 protein. The sample has more than 85,000 distinct CDR3 sequences; 6% to 8.5% are singletons. V trimming: 1 base; J trimming: 6 bases; junction bases outside the gene matches: 3. Germline V gene lookup returns CDR1 SGHDN and CDR2 FVKESK. The CDR3 spans 15 residues. This clonotype was picked up many times.

The sample was CD45RA+ CD4+ T cells from PBMCs, pooled from several time points, taken from a donor given antiretroviral therapy, either interrupted or continuous. Subset described: naive CD4+ CD45RA+ CD45RO- T cells. This chain uses TRBV14 with TRBJ1-6; 7 nucleotides line up with TRBD1. This clonotype was obtained from a pool of human donors with HIV. CDR3 protein: CASSQAGTANSPLHF. CDR3 DNA: TGTGCCAGCAGCCAAGCCGGGACAGCTAATTCACCCCTCCACTTT.